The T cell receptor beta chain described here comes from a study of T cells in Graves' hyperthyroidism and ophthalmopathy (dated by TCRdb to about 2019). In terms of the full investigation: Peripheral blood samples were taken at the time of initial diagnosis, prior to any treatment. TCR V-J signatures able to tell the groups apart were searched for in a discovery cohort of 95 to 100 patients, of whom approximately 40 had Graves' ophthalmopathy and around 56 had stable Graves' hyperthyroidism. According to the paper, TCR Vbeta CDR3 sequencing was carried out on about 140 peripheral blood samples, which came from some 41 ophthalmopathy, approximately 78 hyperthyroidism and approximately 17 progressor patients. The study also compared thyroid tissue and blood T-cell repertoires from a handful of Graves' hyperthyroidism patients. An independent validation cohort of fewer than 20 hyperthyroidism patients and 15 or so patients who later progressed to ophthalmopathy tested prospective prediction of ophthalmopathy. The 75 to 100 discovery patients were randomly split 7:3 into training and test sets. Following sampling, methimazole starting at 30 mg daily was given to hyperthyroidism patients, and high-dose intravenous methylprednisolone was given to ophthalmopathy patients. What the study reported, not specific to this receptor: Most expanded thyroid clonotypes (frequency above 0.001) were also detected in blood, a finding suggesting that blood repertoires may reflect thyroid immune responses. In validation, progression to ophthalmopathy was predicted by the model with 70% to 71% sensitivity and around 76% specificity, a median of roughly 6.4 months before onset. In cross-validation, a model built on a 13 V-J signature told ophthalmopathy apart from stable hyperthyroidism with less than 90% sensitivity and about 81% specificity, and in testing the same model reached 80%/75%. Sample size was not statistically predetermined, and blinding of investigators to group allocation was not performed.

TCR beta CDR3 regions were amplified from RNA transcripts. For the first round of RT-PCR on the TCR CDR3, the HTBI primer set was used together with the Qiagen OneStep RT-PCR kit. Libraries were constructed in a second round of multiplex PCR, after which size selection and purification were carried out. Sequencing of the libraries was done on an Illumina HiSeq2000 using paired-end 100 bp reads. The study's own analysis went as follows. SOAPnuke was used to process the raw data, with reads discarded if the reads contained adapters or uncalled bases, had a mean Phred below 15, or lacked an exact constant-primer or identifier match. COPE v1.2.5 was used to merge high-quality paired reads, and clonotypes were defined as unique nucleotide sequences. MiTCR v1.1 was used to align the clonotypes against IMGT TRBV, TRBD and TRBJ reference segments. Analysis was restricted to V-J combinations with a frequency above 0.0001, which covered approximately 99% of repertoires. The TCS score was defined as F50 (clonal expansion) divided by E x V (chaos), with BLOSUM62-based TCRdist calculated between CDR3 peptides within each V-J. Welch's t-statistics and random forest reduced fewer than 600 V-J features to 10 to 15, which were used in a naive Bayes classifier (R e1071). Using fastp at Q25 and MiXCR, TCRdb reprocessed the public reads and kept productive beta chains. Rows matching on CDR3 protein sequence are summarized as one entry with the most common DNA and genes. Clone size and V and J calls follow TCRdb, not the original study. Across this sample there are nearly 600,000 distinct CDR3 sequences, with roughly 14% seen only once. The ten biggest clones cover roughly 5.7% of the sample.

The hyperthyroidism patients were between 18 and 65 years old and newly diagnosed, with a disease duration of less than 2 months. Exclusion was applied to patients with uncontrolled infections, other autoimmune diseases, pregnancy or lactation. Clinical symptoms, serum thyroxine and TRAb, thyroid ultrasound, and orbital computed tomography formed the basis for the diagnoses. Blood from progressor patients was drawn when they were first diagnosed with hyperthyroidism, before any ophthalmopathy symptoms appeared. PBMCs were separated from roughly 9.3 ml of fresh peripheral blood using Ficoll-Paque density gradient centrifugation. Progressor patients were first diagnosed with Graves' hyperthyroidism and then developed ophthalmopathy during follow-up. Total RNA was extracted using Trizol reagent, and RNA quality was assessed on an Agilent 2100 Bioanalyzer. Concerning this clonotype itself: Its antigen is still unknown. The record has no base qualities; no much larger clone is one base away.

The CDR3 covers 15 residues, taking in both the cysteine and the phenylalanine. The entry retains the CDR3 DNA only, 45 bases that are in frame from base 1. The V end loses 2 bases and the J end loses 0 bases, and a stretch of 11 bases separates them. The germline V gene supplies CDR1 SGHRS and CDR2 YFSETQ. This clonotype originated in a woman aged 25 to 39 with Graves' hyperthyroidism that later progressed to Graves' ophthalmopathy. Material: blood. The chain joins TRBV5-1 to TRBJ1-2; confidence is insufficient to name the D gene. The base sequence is TGCGCCAGCAGCTTAGCAGCCGAAGCTAACTATGGCTACACCTTC. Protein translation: CASSLAAEANYGYTF.